This T cell receptor (beta chain) appears in the sequencing data of a study of control samples from healthy donors and cancer patients. Data came from immunoSEQ multiplex PCR; TCRdb stores just in-frame clones and leaves some out. The sample shows approximately 90,000 clones, 86% of them seen only once. Germline CDR1 SQVTM, CDR2 ANQGSEA. V lost 4 bases and J 1 base, leaving 7 bases between the germline ends. This CDR3 is 12 amino acids long. Material for sequencing was blood. The sequence came from a young man in good health. The V gene is TRBV29-1, the J gene TRBJ1-1; D may be TRBD1 (5 bases). The CDR3 reads CSVGTQNTEAFF. CDR3 DNA sequence: TGCAGCGTTGGGACACAGAACACTGAAGCTTTCTTT. The full variable domain, completed using reference TRBV29-1 and TRBJ1-1, is SAVISQKPSRDICQRGTSLTIQCQVDSQVTMMFWYRQQPGQSLTLIATANQGSEATYESGFVIDKFPISRPNLTFSTLTVSNMSPEDSSIYLCSVGTQNTEAFFGQGTRLTVV.